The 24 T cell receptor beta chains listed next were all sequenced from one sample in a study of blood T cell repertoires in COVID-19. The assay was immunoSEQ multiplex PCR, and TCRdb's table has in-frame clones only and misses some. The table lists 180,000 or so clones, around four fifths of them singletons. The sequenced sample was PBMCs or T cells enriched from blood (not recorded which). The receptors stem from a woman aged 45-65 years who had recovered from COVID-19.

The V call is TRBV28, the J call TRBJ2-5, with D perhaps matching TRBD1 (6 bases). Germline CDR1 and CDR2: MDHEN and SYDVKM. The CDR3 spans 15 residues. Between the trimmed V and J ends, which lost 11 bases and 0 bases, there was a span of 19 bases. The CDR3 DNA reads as TGTGCCGGGATACTGACAGGAGAGTACCAAGAGACCCAGTACTTC. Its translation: CAGILTGEYQETQYF.

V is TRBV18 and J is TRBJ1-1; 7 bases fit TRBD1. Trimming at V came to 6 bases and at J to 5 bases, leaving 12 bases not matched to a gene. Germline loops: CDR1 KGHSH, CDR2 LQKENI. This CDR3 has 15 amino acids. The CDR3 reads CASSSDRPPGTEAFF. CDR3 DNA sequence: TGTGCCAGCTCGTCGGACAGGCCCCCGGGAACTGAAGCTTTCTTT.

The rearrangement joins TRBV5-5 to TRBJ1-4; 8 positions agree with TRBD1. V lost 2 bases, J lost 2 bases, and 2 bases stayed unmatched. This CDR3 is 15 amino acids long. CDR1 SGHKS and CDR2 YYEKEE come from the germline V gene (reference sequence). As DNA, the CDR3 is TGTGCCAGCAGCTTCAGGGGGCATACTAATGAAAAACTGTTTTTT. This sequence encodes CASSFRGHTNEKLFF.

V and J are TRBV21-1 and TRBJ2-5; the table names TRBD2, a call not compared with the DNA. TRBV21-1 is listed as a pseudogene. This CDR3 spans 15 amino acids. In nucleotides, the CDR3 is TGTGCCAGCAGCAAAGCTAGCCGACTTAGGGAGACCCAGTACTTC. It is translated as CASSKASRLRETQYF.

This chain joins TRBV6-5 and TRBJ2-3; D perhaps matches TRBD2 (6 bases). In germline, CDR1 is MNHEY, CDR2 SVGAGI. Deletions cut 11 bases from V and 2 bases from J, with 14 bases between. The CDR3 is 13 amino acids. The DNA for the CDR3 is TGTGCCGGAGGGACTCAACCCACAGATACGCAGTATTTT. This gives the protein CAGGTQPTDTQYF.

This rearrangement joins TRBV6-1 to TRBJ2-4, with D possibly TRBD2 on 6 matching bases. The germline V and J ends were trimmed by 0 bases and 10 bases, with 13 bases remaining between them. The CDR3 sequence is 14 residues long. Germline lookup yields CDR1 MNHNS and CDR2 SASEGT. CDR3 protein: CASSEAGTGEIQYF. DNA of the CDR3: TGTGCCAGCAGTGAAGCGGGGACGGGAGAAATTCAGTACTTC.

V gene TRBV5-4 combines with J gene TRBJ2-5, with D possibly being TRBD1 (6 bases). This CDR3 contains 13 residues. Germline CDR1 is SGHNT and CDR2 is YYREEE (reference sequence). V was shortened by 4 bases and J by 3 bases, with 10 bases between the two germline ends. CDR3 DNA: TGTGCCAGCAGCCCCGACAGGAAAGAGACCCAGTACTTC. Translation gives CASSPDRKETQYF.

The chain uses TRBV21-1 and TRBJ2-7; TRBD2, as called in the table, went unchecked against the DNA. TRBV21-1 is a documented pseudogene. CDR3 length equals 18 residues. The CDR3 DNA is TGTGCCAGCAGCAAAGCGCCTATAGGGGCCGGGAGGGCCCACGAGCAGTACGTC. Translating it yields CASSKAPIGAGRAHEQYV.

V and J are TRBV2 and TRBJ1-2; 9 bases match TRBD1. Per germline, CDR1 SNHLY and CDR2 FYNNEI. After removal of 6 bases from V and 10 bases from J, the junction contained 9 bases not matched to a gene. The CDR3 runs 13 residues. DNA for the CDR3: TGTGCCAGCAGGAGGGAGACAGGGGGTTTCTACACCTTC. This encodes CASRRETGGFYTF.

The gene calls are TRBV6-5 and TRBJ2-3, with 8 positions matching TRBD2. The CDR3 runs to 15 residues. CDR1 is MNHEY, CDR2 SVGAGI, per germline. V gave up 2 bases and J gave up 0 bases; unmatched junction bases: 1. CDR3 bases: TGTGCCAGCAGTTACAGCGGGGGTAGCACAGATACGCAGTATTTT. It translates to CASSYSGGSTDTQYF.

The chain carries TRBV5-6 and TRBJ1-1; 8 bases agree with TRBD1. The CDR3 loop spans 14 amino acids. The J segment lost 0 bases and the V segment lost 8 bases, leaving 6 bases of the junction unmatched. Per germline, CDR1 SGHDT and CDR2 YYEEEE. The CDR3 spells CASKTGVMNTEAFF. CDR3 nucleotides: TGTGCCAGTAAGACAGGGGTCATGAACACTGAAGCTTTCTTT.

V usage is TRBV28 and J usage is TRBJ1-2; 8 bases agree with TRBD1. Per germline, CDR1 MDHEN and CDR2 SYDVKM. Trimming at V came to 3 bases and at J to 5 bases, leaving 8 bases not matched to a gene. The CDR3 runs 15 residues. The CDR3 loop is CASSFPQGDMYGYTF. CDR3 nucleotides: TGTGCCAGCAGTTTCCCACAGGGGGATATGTATGGCTACACCTTC.

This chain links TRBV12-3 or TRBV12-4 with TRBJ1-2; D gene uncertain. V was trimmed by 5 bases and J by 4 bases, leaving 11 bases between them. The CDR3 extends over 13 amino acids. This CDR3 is CASSTDKIYGYTF. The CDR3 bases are TGTGCCAGCAGTACCGACAAGATCTATGGCTACACCTTC.

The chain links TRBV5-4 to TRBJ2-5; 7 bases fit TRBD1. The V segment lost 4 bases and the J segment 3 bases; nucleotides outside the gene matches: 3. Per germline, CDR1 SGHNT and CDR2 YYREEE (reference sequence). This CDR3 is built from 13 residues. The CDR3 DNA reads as TGTGCCAGCAGCCTAGACAGGGAAGAGACCCAGTACTTC. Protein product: CASSLDREETQYF.

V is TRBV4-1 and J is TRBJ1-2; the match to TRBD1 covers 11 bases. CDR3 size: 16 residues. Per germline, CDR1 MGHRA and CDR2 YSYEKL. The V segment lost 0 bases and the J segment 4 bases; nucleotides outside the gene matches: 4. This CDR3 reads CASSQDQGTGGYGYTF. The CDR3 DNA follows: TGCGCCAGCAGCCAAGACCAAGGGACAGGGGGCTATGGCTACACCTTC.

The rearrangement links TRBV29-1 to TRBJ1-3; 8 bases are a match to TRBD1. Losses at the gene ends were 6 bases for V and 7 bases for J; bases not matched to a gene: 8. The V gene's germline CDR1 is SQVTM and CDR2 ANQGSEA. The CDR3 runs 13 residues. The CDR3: CSVPGQGWNTIYF. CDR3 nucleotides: TGCAGCGTCCCCGGACAGGGATGGAACACCATATATTTT.

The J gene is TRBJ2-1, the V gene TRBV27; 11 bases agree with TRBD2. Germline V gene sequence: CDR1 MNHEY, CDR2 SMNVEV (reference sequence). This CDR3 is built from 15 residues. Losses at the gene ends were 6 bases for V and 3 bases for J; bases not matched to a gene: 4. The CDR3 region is CASSPGTSGYNEQFF. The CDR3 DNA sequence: TGTGCCAGCAGCCCCGGGACTAGCGGCTACAATGAGCAGTTCTTC.

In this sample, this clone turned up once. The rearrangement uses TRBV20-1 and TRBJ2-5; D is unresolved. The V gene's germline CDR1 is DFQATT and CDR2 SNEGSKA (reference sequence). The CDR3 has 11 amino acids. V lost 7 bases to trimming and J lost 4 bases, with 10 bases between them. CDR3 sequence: CSEGSIETQYF. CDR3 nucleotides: TGCAGTGAAGGTAGCATAGAGACCCAGTACTTC.

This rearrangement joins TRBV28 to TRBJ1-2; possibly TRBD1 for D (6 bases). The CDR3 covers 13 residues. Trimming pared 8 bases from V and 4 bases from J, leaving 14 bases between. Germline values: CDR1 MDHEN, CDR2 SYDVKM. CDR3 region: CASLQGRGYGYTF. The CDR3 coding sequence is TGTGCCAGCCTTCAGGGGCGCGGCTATGGCTACACCTTC.

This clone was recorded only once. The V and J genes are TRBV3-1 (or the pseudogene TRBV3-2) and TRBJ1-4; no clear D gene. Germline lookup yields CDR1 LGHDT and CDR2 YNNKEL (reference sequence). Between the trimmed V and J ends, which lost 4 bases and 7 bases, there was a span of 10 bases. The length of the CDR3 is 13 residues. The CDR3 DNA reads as TGTGCCAGCAGCCTCCGCCGGGGTGAAAAACTGTTTTTT. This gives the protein CASSLRRGEKLFF.

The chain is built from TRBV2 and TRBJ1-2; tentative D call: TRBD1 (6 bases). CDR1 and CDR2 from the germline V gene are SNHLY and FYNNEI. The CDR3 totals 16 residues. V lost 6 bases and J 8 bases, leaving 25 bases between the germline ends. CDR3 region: CASRARQAGPRTGYTF. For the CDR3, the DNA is TGTGCCAGCAGAGCTCGACAGGCAGGGCCACGCACGGGCTACACCTTC.

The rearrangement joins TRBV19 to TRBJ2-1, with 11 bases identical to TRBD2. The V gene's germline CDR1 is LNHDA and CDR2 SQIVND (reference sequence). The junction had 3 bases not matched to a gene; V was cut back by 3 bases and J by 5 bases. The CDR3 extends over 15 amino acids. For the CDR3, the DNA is TGTGCCAGTAGTATGACTAGCGGGGTGAACAATGAGCAGTTCTTC. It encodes CASSMTSGVNNEQFF.

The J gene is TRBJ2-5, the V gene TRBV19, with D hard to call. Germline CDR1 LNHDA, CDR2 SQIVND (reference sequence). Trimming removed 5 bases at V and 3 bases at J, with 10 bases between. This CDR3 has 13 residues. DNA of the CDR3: TGTGCCAGTAGTCGTTGGCCAAAAGAGACCCAGTACTTC. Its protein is CASSRWPKETQYF.

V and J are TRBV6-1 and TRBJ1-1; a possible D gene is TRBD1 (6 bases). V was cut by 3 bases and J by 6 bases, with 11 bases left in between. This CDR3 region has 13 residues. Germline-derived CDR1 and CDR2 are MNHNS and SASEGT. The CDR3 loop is CASSELGAAEAFF. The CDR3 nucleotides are TGTGCCAGCAGTGAGTTGGGGGCGGCTGAAGCTTTCTTT.